The 5 T cell receptor beta chains below were found in one sample sequenced in a study of T cells after yellow fever vaccination. TCRdb ran MiXCR on the 5' RACE reads and lists one entry per CDR3 protein. There are hundreds of thousands of distinct CDR3 sequences in the sample; 6.2% occur only once, and 15% lies in the top ten. The sample here was PBMCs, taken 5 days after the yellow fever booster vaccination. These receptors all stem from a man aged 25-45 years who received the YFV17D yellow fever vaccine.

Many counts were recorded for this clonotype. This rearrangement joins TRBV21-1 to TRBJ2-1. TRBV21-1 is designated a pseudogene. CDR3 length equals 13 residues. DNA of the CDR3: TGTGCCAGCAGCAAAGCCTCCTACAATGAGCAGTTCTTC. Its translation: CASSKASYNEQFF.

This clonotype showed up just a few times. J is TRBJ2-7 and V is TRBV5-1; 9 positions match TRBD1. Trimming took 4 bases from V and 7 from J; bases not matched to a gene: 3. The germline gives CDR1 SGHRS, CDR2 YFSETQ. CDR3 size: 12 residues. The CDR3 region is CASSEGTGEQYF. The CDR3 region has the DNA TGCGCCAGCAGCGAGGGGACAGGGGAGCAGTACTTC.

This clonotype was seen more than once but under ten times. Here the CDR3 DNA reads TGTGCCAGCAGCCCGGGGGGGACTAGCGATCAAGAGACCCAGTACTTC. It translates to CASSPGGTSDQETQYF. This chain links TRBV11-3 with TRBJ2-5, with 10 bases matching TRBD2. The ends lost 5 bases at V and 2 bases at J; junction bases unmatched: 8. Germline values: CDR1 SGHNT, CDR2 YENEEA. This CDR3 has 16 residues.

This clonotype was found a few times. The chain uses TRBV6-1 and TRBJ2-7; D not resolved. The CDR3 is made up of 13 amino acids. With 8 bases removed from V and 4 bases from J, the gap between germline ends came to 15 bases. Germline V gives CDR1 MNHNS, CDR2 SASEGT. The CDR3 is CASRPHGSYEQYF. The CDR3 DNA reads TGTGCCAGCCGTCCTCATGGTTCGTACGAGCAGTACTTC.

This clonotype has ten or more counts. The chain links TRBV5-1 to TRBJ2-1, with 7 positions matching TRBD2. The ends lost 4 bases at V and 0 bases at J; junction bases unmatched: 4. The length of the CDR3 is 15 residues. Germline CDR1 is SGHRS and CDR2 is YFSETQ. DNA of the CDR3: TGCGCCAGCAGCCAGACTAGCAGCTCCTACAATGAGCAGTTCTTC. Residues: CASSQTSSSYNEQFF.